This passage covers 20 T cell receptor beta chains from one sample sequenced in a study of shared clonotypes between healthy human individuals. The assay was immunoSEQ multiplex PCR, and TCRdb's table has in-frame clones only and misses some. Among about 700,000 clones listed, about 90% were seen once. Naive CD8 isolation took CD45RO-negative cells positively selected for CCR7 and excluded terminally differentiated effector memory CD45RA+ cells. Input material: naive CD8+ T cells sorted from blood. The origin of the receptors is a man younger than 45 in good health.

The V gene is TRBV6-1, the J gene TRBJ2-7; D unresolved. The germline CDR1 and CDR2 sequences are MNHNS and SASEGT. V lost 10 bases to trimming and J lost 4 bases, with 11 bases between them. The CDR3 extends over 11 amino acids. The CDR3 protein is CATNEGYEQYF. The CDR3 DNA reads TGTGCCACCAATGAAGGTTACGAGCAGTACTTC.

The chain recombines TRBV6-5 with TRBJ2-7; weak D call: TRBD1 (6 bases). CDR3 length equals 12 residues. Trimming stripped 5 bases from V and 4 bases from J, with 9 bases between. CDR1 is MNHEY, CDR2 SVGAGI, per germline. The CDR3 sequence is CASSLQGYEQYF. As DNA, the CDR3 is TGTGCCAGCAGTCTGCAGGGGTACGAGCAGTACTTC.

The sample holds a few counts of this clone. The chain employs TRBV25-1 and TRBJ2-7; D not certain. The ends were cut back, 4 bases at V and 6 bases at J, with 13 bases in the middle. Germline CDR1 MGHDK, CDR2 SYGVNS. The CDR3 has 13 residues. As DNA, the CDR3 is TGTGCCAGCAGTGCCTCGGAAGTTTCCGAGCAGTACTTC. This encodes CASSASEVSEQYF.

This chain connects TRBV27 to TRBJ2-7; D remains unclear. Germline V lookup: CDR1 MNHEY, CDR2 SMNVEV (reference sequence). Trimming removed 3 bases at V and 3 bases at J, with 9 bases between. The CDR3 contains 13 residues. The CDR3 is CASSLTAYYEQYF. CDR3 coding DNA: TGTGCCAGCAGTTTGACGGCTTACTACGAGCAGTACTTC.

V is TRBV19 and J is TRBJ2-1; 7 bases agree with TRBD1. This CDR3 is built from 15 residues. The germline CDR1 and CDR2 sequences are LNHDA and SQIVND (reference sequence). V dropped 2 bases and J dropped 4; count of bases not matched to a gene: 5. The CDR3 DNA follows: TGTGCCAGTAGTATACTCGGGACAGCTTACAATGAGCAGTTCTTC. This codes for CASSILGTAYNEQFF.

A note on this clone: A read error may account for a junction end that differs from germline. Here the CDR3 reads CASREVSTYEQYF. CDR3 nucleotides: TGTGCCAGCAGAGAAGTCAGTACCTACGAGCAGTACTTC. V is TRBV6-1 and J is TRBJ2-7; no clear D. CDR1 MNHNS and CDR2 SASEGT come from the germline V gene. This CDR3 has 13 amino acids.

This chain connects TRBV10-2 to TRBJ2-1; D uncertain. Trimming shortened V by 3 bases and J by 3 bases, and 12 bases separated the two germline ends. CDR1 is WSHSY, CDR2 SAAADI, per germline. The CDR3 runs 15 residues. In DNA form, the CDR3 reads TGCGCCAGCAGTGACCTTCTATCCAACTACAATGAGCAGTTCTTC. This translates into CASSDLLSNYNEQFF.

Only one count was recorded for this clone. The chain employs TRBV9 and TRBJ1-2; weak D call: TRBD1 (5 bases). The V end lost 6 bases, the J end lost 4 bases, and 13 bases lay between the germline ends. Per the germline V gene, CDR1 is SGDLS and CDR2 is YYNGEE. The CDR3 has 13 amino acids. CDR3 bases: TGTGCCAGCACCTACCGGGACGGCTATGGCTACACCTTC. Protein product: CASTYRDGYGYTF.

On this clone: Other DNA sequences in this specimen translate into the identical CDR3. The chain joins TRBV27 to TRBJ2-7, with D perhaps TRBD1 (6 bases). Looked up from germline, CDR1 is MNHEY and CDR2 is SMNVEV (reference sequence). CDR3 length equals 14 residues. V dropped 1 base and J dropped 0 bases, with 7 bases sitting between them. CDR3 region: CASSLLGGSYEQYF. The DNA of the CDR3 is TGTGCCAGCAGTTTATTAGGGGGCTCCTACGAGCAGTACTTC.

This clone appeared a single time. This chain links TRBV19 with TRBJ2-1; the match to TRBD2 covers 15 bases. After removal of 1 base from V and 12 bases from J, the junction contained 7 bases not matched to a gene. This CDR3 has 16 residues. Germline V gene lookup returns CDR1 LNHDA and CDR2 SQIVND (reference sequence). DNA of the CDR3: TGTGCCAGTAGTATAGGGACTAGCGGGAGGGCCGTCGGGCAGTTCTTC. Its protein product is CASSIGTSGRAVGQFF.

J is TRBJ2-7 and V is TRBV25-1; 9 bases agree with TRBD1. The CDR3 is made up of 16 amino acids. V gave up 4 bases and J gave up 4 bases; unmatched junction bases: 11. Germline lookup yields CDR1 MGHDK and CDR2 SYGVNS. DNA of the CDR3: TGTGCCAGCAGTGGGACAGGGGAGGATTGGGCTTACGAGCAGTACTTC. As protein: CASSGTGEDWAYEQYF.

This chain connects TRBV4-1 to TRBJ2-1, with D tentatively TRBD2 (5 bases). Germline V gives CDR1 MGHRA, CDR2 YSYEKL. The CDR3 consists of 14 residues. V was shortened by 1 base and J by 8 bases, with 12 bases between the two germline ends. CDR3 DNA: TGCGCCAGCAGCCAAGTGGACGGAGGCGATGAGCAGTTCTTC. The encoded protein is CASSQVDGGDEQFF.

This clone came up once. This sequence joins TRBV29-1 and TRBJ1-3, with a possible D match to TRBD1 (6 bases). CDR1 and CDR2 (germline): SQVTM, ANQGSEA. Trimming stripped 6 bases from V and 0 bases from J, with 12 bases between. CDR3 length: 14 amino acids. DNA of the CDR3: TGCAGCGTGGGGACATCCAACTCTGGAAACACCATATATTTT. The encoded protein is CSVGTSNSGNTIYF.

The J gene is TRBJ2-7, the V gene TRBV11-2, with D maybe TRBD2 (5 bases). With 1 base removed from V and 3 bases from J, the gap between germline ends came to 10 bases. The CDR3 runs to 14 residues. Germline-derived CDR1 and CDR2 are SGHAT and FQNNGV. As DNA, the CDR3 is TGTGCCAGCAGCTTAGCGGGGAGTGGCTACGAGCAGTACTTC. Protein sequence: CASSLAGSGYEQYF.

The chain recombines TRBV4-3 with TRBJ2-7, with D perhaps matching TRBD1 (5 bases). Deletions cut 1 base from V and 7 bases from J, with 11 bases between. The CDR3 sequence is 13 residues long. CDR1 is LGHNA and CDR2 is YSLEER in the germline V gene. CDR3 residues: CASSQVEQEEQYF. In DNA form, the CDR3 reads TGCGCCAGCAGCCAAGTGGAACAGGAGGAGCAGTACTTC.

V is TRBV9 and J is TRBJ2-3; no reliable D call. Germline lookup yields CDR1 SGDLS and CDR2 YYNGEE. This CDR3 region has 16 residues. The V end lost 0 bases, the J end lost 0 bases, and 11 bases lay between the germline ends. The CDR3 DNA follows: TGTGCCAGCAGCGTAGATATCGGTTCTAGCACAGATACGCAGTATTTT. Its protein product is CASSVDIGSSTDTQYF.

The J gene is TRBJ2-1, the V gene TRBV5-5; 15 bases agree with TRBD2. This CDR3 has 16 residues. Germline loops: CDR1 SGHKS, CDR2 YYEKEE (reference sequence). The junction had 5 bases not matched to a gene; V was cut back by 4 bases and J by 6 bases. The CDR3 reads CASSPWTSGRANEQFF. In nucleotides, the CDR3 is TGTGCCAGCAGCCCTTGGACTAGCGGGAGGGCCAATGAGCAGTTCTTC.

The chain is built from TRBV19 and TRBJ2-7; D uncertain. The V gene lost 3 bases and the J gene lost 3 bases, with 9 bases spanning the gap. The CDR3 runs 13 residues. CDR1 and CDR2 (germline): LNHDA, SQIVND (reference sequence). The DNA of the CDR3 is TGTGCCAGTAGTATCCTAGACGGCTACGAGCAGTACTTC. Its translation is CASSILDGYEQYF.

The chain couples TRBV28 to TRBJ2-5, with a weak D call TRBD2 (5 bases). The germline V gene has CDR1 MDHEN and CDR2 SYDVKM. The length of the CDR3 is 16 residues. V shed 2 bases and J shed 2 bases, with 15 bases lying between them. The DNA of the CDR3 is TGTGCCAGCAGTTTAGTAGAGAATCAGCGGCAAGAGACCCAGTACTTC. Encoded protein: CASSLVENQRQETQYF.

This clone was counted a single time. The chain recombines TRBV29-1 with TRBJ2-5; 7 bases are shared with TRBD2. Per the germline V gene, CDR1 is SQVTM and CDR2 is ANQGSEA. The CDR3 has 14 residues. Germline trimming cut 0 bases from V and 5 bases from J; bases unmatched to any gene: 6. CDR3 nucleotide sequence: TGCAGCGTTGAAGAGGCGGCGGGGGATGAGACCCAGTACTTC. It encodes CSVEEAAGDETQYF.